These 2 T cell receptor beta chains originate from one sample sequenced in a study of cytomegalovirus exposure and HLA in healthy donors. 60 Vbeta and 13 Jbeta primers were used in PCR. Profiled with immunoSEQ multiplex PCR; TCRdb holds only in-frame clones, not every one. The repertoire holds approximately 150,000 clones, with around a tenth as singletons. Sequenced input: PBMCs. Every receptor here comes from a male donor in good health and CMV-seronegative.

The CDR3, as DNA: TGTGCCAGCAGCTCCCCTCTCACTACTAACTATGGCTACACCTTC. Translation: CASSSPLTTNYGYTF. The chain carries TRBV7-8 and TRBJ1-2; no clear D gene. The CDR3 length is 15 residues. Germline loops: CDR1 SGHVS, CDR2 FQNEAQ. V was shortened by 4 bases and J by 0 bases, with 12 bases between the two germline ends.

The CDR3 loop is CASSLFTRGSEQYF. DNA for the CDR3: TGTGCCAGCAGTTTATTTACCAGGGGCTCCGAGCAGTACTTC. The chain couples TRBV28 to TRBJ2-7, with D possibly TRBD1 on 6 matching bases. Trimming removed 1 base from V and 6 bases from J, with 13 bases in between. In germline, CDR1 is MDHEN, CDR2 SYDVKM. CDR3 size: 14 residues. The full variable domain, in which reference TRBV28 and TRBJ2-7 provide the parts outside the CDR3, is DVKVTQSSRYLVKRTGEKVFLECVQDMDHENMFWYRQDPGLGLRLIYFSYDVKMKEKGDIPEGYSVSREKKERFSLILESASTNQTSMYLCASSLFTRGSEQYFGPGTRLTVT.